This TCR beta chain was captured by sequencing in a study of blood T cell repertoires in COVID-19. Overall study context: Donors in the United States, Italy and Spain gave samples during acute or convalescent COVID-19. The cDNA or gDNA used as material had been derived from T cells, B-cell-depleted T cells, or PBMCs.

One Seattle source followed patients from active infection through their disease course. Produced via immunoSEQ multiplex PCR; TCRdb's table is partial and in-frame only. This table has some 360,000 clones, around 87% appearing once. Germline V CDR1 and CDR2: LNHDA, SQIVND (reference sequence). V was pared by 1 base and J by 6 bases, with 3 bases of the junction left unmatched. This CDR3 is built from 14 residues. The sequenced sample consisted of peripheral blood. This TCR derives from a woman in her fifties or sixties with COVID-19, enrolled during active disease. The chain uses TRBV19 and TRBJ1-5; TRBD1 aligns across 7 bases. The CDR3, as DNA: TGTGCCAGTAGTATAGGAGGGGGCGGTCAGCCCCAGCATTTT. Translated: CASSIGGGGQPQHF.